Here is one T cell receptor (beta chain) with its context. Its target antigen remains unknown. Base qualities are not provided; no much larger clone lies one nucleotide away. This sample is drawn from a study of T cell changes during pregnancy in multiple sclerosis (dated by TCRdb to between 2018 and 2021). Regarding the study in general: Changes in the T cell repertoire over the course of pregnancy were examined in this study in women with multiple sclerosis.

CDR1 SNHLY and CDR2 FYNNEI were looked up in the germline V gene. V is clipped by 2 bases and J by 3 bases, and the sequence between their germline boundaries is 13 bases long. The CDR3 spans 15 residues, from the cysteine through the phenylalanine. Kept here is only the CDR3 DNA, which spans 45 bases and is read in frame from base 1. The library was generated by the immunoSEQ multiplex PCR assay. Imported from immuneACCESS, the table was reduced by TCRdb to in-frame sequences with V and J called. These copies leave out some clones; in studies compared against another copy, an unresolved V gene accounts for under half, and the cause of the remainder is not known. The sample profile shows 55,000 to 85,000 clones; about nine tenths of them were found once. Of the sample, about 0.27% is held by the ten largest clones.

The specimen comprised CD4+ T cells from peripheral blood mononuclear cells, sampled after pregnancy. The TCR comes from a female donor with multiple sclerosis, enrolled in a pregnancy study. The chain links TRBV2 with TRBJ1-1; the D gene remains uncertain. The CDR3 amino acid sequence is: CASSEIGQVYTEAFF. The DNA sequence reads TGTGCCAGCAGTGAAATCGGCCAGGTTTACACTGAAGCTTTCTTT. With the portions outside the CDR3 filled from the reference TRBV2 and TRBJ1-1 genes, the complete variable region becomes EPEVTQTPSHQVTQMGQEVILRCVPISNHLYFYWYRQILGQKVEFLVSFYNNEISEKSEIFDDQFSVERPDGSNFTLKIRSTKLEDSAMYFCASSEIGQVYTEAFFGQGTRLTVV.